Each of the 15 T cell receptor beta chains below was sequenced from the same sample in a study of OX40 agonist ivuxolimab in advanced cancers. TCRdb keeps only in-frame clones here, not all; method: immunoSEQ multiplex PCR. Among 95,000 to 150,000 clones listed, 75% to 90% were seen once. The sample consisted of CD4+ or CD8+ T cells sorted from blood, taken in a trial of the OX40 agonist ivuxolimab. The origin of the receptors is an adult with an advanced solid tumor such as melanoma, head and neck, liver or kidney cancer.

V is TRBV27 and J is TRBJ1-1, with a weak D call TRBD1 (6 bases). Germline values: CDR1 MNHEY, CDR2 SMNVEV (reference sequence). The V end lost 5 bases, the J end lost 3 bases, and 10 bases lay between the germline ends. There are 13 residues in the CDR3. CDR3 sequence (DNA): TGTGCCAGCAGTATCCGGGGGCACACTGAAGCTTTCTTT. Protein sequence: CASSIRGHTEAFF.

V and J are TRBV28 and TRBJ1-2, with no clear D. The CDR3 contains 13 residues. Per germline, CDR1 MDHEN and CDR2 SYDVKM. Trimming pared 3 bases from V and 6 bases from J, leaving 11 bases between. The CDR3 DNA follows: TGTGCCAGCAGTTTGGCACGGATCCATGGCTACACCTTC. It yields the protein CASSLARIHGYTF.

The J gene is TRBJ2-1, the V gene TRBV5-8; 7 bases are a match to TRBD2. CDR3 length: 15 residues. Germline V gene data show CDR1 as SGHTS and CDR2 as YDEGEE. Trimming took 1 base from V and 3 from J; bases not matched to a gene: 4. In DNA, the CDR3 is TGTGCCAGCAGCTTGTTAGGGGAGGGCTACAATGAGCAGTTCTTC. This codes for CASSLLGEGYNEQFF.

CDR3 residues: CASRLAGREWEQYF. CDR3 DNA sequence: TGTGCCAGCAGACTAGCGGGTCGCGAGTGGGAGCAGTACTTC. This chain uses TRBV6-6 with TRBJ2-7; 9 positions agree with TRBD2. V lost 6 bases to trimming and J lost 7 bases; unmatched junction nucleotides: 10. The CDR3 totals 14 residues. Germline V gene sequence: CDR1 MNHNY, CDR2 SVGAGI (reference sequence).

In this sample, this clone turned up once. This sequence joins TRBV30 and TRBJ2-3; possibly TRBD1 for D (5 bases). Deletions cut 0 bases from V and 2 bases from J, with 12 bases between. CDR3 length: 15 residues. CDR1 is GTSNPN, CDR2 SVGIG, per germline (reference sequence). The CDR3 coding sequence is TGTGCCTGGAGTGTCGGGCAGGGAAACACAGATACGCAGTATTTT. The encoded protein is CAWSVGQGNTDTQYF.

J is TRBJ1-2 and V is TRBV6-5, with D possibly matching TRBD1 (5 bases). V was shortened by 6 bases and J by 3 bases, with 17 bases between the two germline ends. The length of the CDR3 is 15 residues. Germline CDR1 is MNHEY and CDR2 is SVGAGI. In DNA, the CDR3 is TGTGCCAGCAGGAGAACAGGAGGCCAGGACTATGGCTACACCTTC. It is translated as CASRRTGGQDYGYTF.

The chain carries TRBV7-2 and TRBJ2-5; 15 nucleotides line up with TRBD2. Trimming at V came to 1 base and at J to 5 bases, leaving 5 bases not matched to a gene. The CDR3 contains 17 residues. CDR1 and CDR2 from the germline V gene are SGHTA and FQGNSA. CDR3 bases: TGTGCCAGCAGCTTAGTGGGACTAGCGGGGGGCGGGGAGACCCAGTACTTC. It specifies CASSLVGLAGGGETQYF.

A note on this clone: Other DNA sequences in this specimen translate into the identical CDR3. This chain joins TRBV18 and TRBJ2-5; either TRBD1 or TRBD2 may supply D (5 bases each). Trimming left V 5 bases short and J 1 base short, with 8 bases between. The CDR3 covers 13 residues. Germline values: CDR1 KGHSH, CDR2 LQKENI. CDR3 region: CASSGGSQETQYF. CDR3 nucleotide sequence: TGTGCCAGCTCAGGGGGTTCCCAAGAGACCCAGTACTTC.

To note about this clone: The junction differs from germline at one of its ends, possibly a read error. Other DNA sequences within the sample encode an identical CDR3. The V and J genes are TRBV2 and TRBJ1-1; D is ambiguous. Germline assignment: CDR1 SNHLY and CDR2 FYNNEI. This CDR3 region has 13 residues. In DNA, the CDR3 is TGTGCCAGTAGTGACCGGGGGAACACTGAAGCTTTCTTT. This translates into CASSDRGNTEAFF.

The chain links TRBV7-2 to TRBJ2-3; D gene ambiguous. Germline loops: CDR1 SGHTA, CDR2 FQGNSA. CDR3 size: 15 residues. V was trimmed by 7 bases and J by 0 bases, leaving 14 bases between them. The CDR3 DNA reads as TGTGCCAGCACCCAGAGTGGGGTTAGCACAGATACGCAGTATTTT. Amino acid sequence: CASTQSGVSTDTQYF.

The chain has TRBV27 and TRBJ1-6; D is uncertain. V lost 2 bases to trimming and J lost 7 bases, with 9 bases between them. The germline CDR1 and CDR2 sequences are MNHEY and SMNVEV (reference sequence). This CDR3 is 14 amino acids long. The CDR3 DNA sequence: TGTGCCAGCAGTTTAAAGTACACGAATTCACCCCTCCACTTT. Protein product: CASSLKYTNSPLHF.

The chain uses TRBV9 and TRBJ2-7, with D perhaps matching TRBD2 (6 bases). The CDR3 has 15 amino acids. With 4 bases removed from V and 6 bases from J, the gap between germline ends came to 20 bases. Germline values: CDR1 SGDLS, CDR2 YYNGEE. The CDR3 DNA reads TGTGCCAGCAGCCTCGGAGGGACTTTAGGAAGCGAGCAGTACTTC. This gives the protein CASSLGGTLGSEQYF.

V is TRBV5-1 and J is TRBJ2-5; tentatively, D is TRBD2 (7 bases). Germline CDR1 is SGHRS and CDR2 is YFSETQ. The CDR3 spans 14 residues. Trimming took 3 bases from V and 5 from J, leaving 14 bases between them. The CDR3 reads CASSSAGAAETQYF. The CDR3 coding sequence is TGCGCCAGCAGCTCTGCGGGGGCGGCGGAGACCCAGTACTTC. Full variable domain (outside the CDR3, taken from reference TRBV5-1 and TRBJ2-5): KAGVTQTPRYLIKTRGQQVTLSCSPISGHRSVSWYQQTPGQGLQFLFEYFSETQRNKGNFPGRFSGRQFSNSRSEMNVSTLELGDSALYLCASSSAGAAETQYFGPGTRLLVL.

As concerns this clone: It is unclear where the CDR3 begins or ends on the DNA, so no DNA is shown, and the CDR3 is as TCRdb lists it. CDR3 sequence reads: CASSLPLFGPGGYTF. The gene calls are TRBV28 and TRBJ1-2; TRBD1, as called in the table, went unchecked against the DNA. CDR1 and CDR2 from the germline V gene are MDHEN and SYDVKM. The CDR3 is 15 amino acids in total, end residues counted.

The rearrangement joins TRBV19 to TRBJ2-1; no firm D call. With 1 base removed from V and 6 bases from J, the gap between germline ends came to 10 bases. The CDR3 extends over 14 amino acids. CDR1 is LNHDA, CDR2 SQIVND, per germline (reference sequence). In DNA, the CDR3 is TGTGCCAGTAGTATAGTGGAAGCACCCAATGAGCAGTTCTTC. Translation gives CASSIVEAPNEQFF.